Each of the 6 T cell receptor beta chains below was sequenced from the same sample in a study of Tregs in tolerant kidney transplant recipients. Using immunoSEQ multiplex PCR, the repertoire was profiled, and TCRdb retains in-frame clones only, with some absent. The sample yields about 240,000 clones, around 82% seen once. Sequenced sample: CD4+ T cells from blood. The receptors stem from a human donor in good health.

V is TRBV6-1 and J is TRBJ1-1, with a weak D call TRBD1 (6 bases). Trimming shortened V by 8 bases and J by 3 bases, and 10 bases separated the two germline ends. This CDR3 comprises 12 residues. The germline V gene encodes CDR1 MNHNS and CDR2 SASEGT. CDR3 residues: CASQGRDTEAFF. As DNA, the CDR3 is TGTGCCAGCCAGGGGCGGGACACTGAAGCTTTCTTT.

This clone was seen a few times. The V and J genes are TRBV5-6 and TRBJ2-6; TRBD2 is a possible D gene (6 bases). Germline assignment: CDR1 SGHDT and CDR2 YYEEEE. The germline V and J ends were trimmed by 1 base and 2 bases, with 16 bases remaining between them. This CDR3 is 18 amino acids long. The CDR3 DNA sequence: TGTGCCAGCAGCTTGACGTTTCGGGGGAGTACTGGGGCCAACGTCCTGACTTTC. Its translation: CASSLTFRGSTGANVLTF.

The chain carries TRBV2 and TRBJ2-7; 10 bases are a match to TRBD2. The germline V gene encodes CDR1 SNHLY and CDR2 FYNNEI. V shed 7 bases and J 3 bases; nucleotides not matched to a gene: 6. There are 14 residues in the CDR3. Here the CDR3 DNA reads TGTGCCAGCACGGAGACTAGCGGGTACTACGAGCAGTACTTC. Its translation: CASTETSGYYEQYF. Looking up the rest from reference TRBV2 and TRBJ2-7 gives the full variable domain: EPEVTQTPSHQVTQMGQEVILRCVPISNHLYFYWYRQILGQKVEFLVSFYNNEISEKSEIFDDQFSVERPDGSNFTLKIRSTKLEDSAMYFCASTETSGYYEQYFGPGTRLTVT.

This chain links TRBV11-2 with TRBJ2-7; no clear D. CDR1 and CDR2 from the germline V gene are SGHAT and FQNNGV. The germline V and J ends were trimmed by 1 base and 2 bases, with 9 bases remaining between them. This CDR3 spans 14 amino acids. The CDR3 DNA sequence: TGTGCCAGCAGCTTAGGACCCGGACCCTACGAGCAGTACTTC. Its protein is CASSLGPGPYEQYF.

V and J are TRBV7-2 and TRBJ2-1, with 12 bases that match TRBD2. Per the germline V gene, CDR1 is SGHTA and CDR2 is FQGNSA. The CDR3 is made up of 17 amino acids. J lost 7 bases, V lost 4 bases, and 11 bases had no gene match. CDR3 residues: CASSSPGLAGPSNEQFF. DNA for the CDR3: TGTGCCAGCAGCTCGCCCGGACTAGCGGGACCCTCAAATGAGCAGTTCTTC.

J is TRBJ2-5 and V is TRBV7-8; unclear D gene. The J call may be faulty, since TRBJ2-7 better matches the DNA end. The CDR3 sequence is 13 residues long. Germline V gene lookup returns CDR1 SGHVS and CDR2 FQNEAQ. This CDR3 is CASSLELRYEQYF. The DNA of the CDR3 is TGTGCCAGCAGCTTAGAACTGAGATACGAGCAGTACTTC.